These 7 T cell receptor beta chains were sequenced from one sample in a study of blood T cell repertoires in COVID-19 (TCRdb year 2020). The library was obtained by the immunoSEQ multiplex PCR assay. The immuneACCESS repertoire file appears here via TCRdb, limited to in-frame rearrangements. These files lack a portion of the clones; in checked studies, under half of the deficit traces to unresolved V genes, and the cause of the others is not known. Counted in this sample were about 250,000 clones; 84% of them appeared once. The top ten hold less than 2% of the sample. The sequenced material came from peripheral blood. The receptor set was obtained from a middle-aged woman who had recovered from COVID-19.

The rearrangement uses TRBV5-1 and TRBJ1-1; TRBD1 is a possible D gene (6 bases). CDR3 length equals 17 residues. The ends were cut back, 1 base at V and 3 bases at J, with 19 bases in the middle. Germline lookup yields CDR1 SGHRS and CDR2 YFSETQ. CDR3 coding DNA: TGCGCCAGCAGCTTGTGGGGTAGTGGGGGCGCGGACACTGAAGCTTTCTTT. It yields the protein CASSLWGSGGADTEAFF.

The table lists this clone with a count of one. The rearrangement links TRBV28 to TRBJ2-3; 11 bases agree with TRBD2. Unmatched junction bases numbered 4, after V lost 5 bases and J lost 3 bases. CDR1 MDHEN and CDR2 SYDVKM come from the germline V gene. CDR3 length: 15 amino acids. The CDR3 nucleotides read TGTGCCAGCAGTCCGACTAGCGGGGCGACAGATACGCAGTATTTT. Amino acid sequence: CASSPTSGATDTQYF. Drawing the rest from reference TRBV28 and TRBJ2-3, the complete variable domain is DVKVTQSSRYLVKRTGEKVFLECVQDMDHENMFWYRQDPGLGLRLIYFSYDVKMKEKGDIPEGYSVSREKKERFSLILESASTNQTSMYLCASSPTSGATDTQYFGPGTRLTVL.

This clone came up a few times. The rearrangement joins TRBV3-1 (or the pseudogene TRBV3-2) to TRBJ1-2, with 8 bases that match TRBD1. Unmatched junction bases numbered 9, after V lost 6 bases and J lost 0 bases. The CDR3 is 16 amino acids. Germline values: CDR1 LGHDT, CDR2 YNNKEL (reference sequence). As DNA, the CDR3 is TGTGCCAGCAGACCAGGGTCAGGGGGCTCTAACTATGGCTACACCTTC. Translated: CASRPGSGGSNYGYTF.

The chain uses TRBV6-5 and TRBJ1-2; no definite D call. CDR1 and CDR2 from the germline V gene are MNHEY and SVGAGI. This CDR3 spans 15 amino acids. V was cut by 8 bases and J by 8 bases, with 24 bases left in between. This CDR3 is CASHRAHGASSGYTF. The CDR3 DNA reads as TGTGCCAGCCATAGAGCACACGGAGCTAGTAGCGGCTACACCTTC.

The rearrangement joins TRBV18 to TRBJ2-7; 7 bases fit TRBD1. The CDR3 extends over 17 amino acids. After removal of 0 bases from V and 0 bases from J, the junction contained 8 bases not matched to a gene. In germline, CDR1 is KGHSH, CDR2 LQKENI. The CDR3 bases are TGTGCCAGCTCACCACCGAGGCAGGGGGTAACCTCCTACGAGCAGTACTTC. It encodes CASSPPRQGVTSYEQYF. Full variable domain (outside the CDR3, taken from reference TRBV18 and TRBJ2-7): NAGVMQNPRHLVRRRGQEARLRCSPMKGHSHVYWYRQLPEEGLKFMVYLQKENIIDESGMPKERFSAEFPKEGPSILRIQQVVRGDSAAYFCASSPPRQGVTSYEQYFGPGTRLTVT.

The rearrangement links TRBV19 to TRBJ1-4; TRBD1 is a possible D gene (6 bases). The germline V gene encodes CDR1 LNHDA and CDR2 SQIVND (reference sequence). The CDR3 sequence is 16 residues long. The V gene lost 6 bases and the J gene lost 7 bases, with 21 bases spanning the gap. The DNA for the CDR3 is TGTGCCAGTAGCCCTACTTTAGGCAGGGGATCTGAAAAACTGTTTTTT. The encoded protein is CASSPTLGRGSEKLFF.

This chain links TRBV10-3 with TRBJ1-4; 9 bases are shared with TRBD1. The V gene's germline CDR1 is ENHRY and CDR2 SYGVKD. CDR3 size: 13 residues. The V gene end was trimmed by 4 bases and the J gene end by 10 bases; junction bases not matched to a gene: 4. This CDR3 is CAISGPGQGKLFF. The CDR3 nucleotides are TGTGCCATCAGTGGACCGGGACAGGGAAAACTGTTTTTT.